Following are 13 T cell receptor beta chains from one sample sequenced in a study of shared clonotypes between healthy human individuals. Profiling relied on immunoSEQ multiplex PCR, and the TCRdb table lists in-frame clones only, not all of them. The sample includes fewer than 550,000 clones, almost 80% of them seen just once. The sample was PBMCs. These receptors originate from a woman between 40 and 55 years old in good health. Some clones in this sample may be carry-over from other donors' samples.

The chain uses TRBV6-4 and TRBJ2-6; D is undetermined. Trimming left V 9 bases short and J 0 bases short, with 3 bases between. Per the germline V gene, CDR1 is MRHNA and CDR2 is SNTAGT. CDR3 length: 12 amino acids. The CDR3, as DNA: TGTGCCAGGGCCTCTGGGGCCAACGTCCTGACTTTC. Translation gives CARASGANVLTF.

This rearrangement joins TRBV5-1 to TRBJ2-7; D assignment may be TRBD1 or TRBD2 (5 bases each). V was shortened by 4 bases and J by 5 bases, with 10 bases between the two germline ends. This CDR3 has 12 residues. Looked up from germline, CDR1 is SGHRS and CDR2 is YFSETQ. The CDR3 nucleotides are TGCGCCAGCAGCGGCCCGGGACACGAGCAGTACTTC. Protein sequence: CASSGPGHEQYF.

The J gene is TRBJ1-6, the V gene TRBV5-8; 8 bases fit TRBD1. The germline V gene has CDR1 SGHTS and CDR2 YDEGEE. V lost 4 bases to trimming and J lost 8 bases; unmatched junction nucleotides: 20. This CDR3 comprises 19 residues. The CDR3 spells CASSLGRGIRTGSYSPLHF. The CDR3 DNA reads as TGTGCCAGCAGCCTGGGGCGGGGAATTCGGACAGGGTCCTATTCACCCCTCCACTTT. Based on the CDR3 plus reference TRBV5-8 and TRBJ1-6, the full variable domain is EAGVTQSPTHLIKTRGQQATLRCSPISGHTSVYWYQQALGLGLQFLLWYDEGEERNRGNFPPRFSGRQFPNYSSELNVNALELEDSALYLCASSLGRGIRTGSYSPLHFGNGTRLTVT.

The table lists this clone with a few counts. The genes are TRBV28 and TRBJ2-5, with a possible D match to TRBD1 (6 bases). CDR1 MDHEN and CDR2 SYDVKM come from the germline V gene. CDR3 length: 14 amino acids. Trimming cost V 2 bases and J 2 bases, with 9 bases left between them. The CDR3 spells CASSLPGDQETQYF. The CDR3 region has the DNA TGTGCCAGCAGTTTACCAGGGGATCAAGAGACCCAGTACTTC.

This clone was detected once. Here the CDR3 reads CSVGDRVGNEQYF. CDR3 sequence (DNA): TGCAGCGTCGGGGACAGGGTTGGCAACGAGCAGTACTTC. V is TRBV29-1 and J is TRBJ2-7; 9 bases align to TRBD1. V lost 6 bases and J lost 5; bases outside the gene matches: 8. CDR1 and CDR2 from the germline V gene are SQVTM and ANQGSEA. This CDR3 region has 13 residues.

Note on this clone: Since a far larger clone is one base different, this is likely a read error. V and J are TRBV7-3 and TRBJ2-1; 7 bases match TRBD2. V lost 5 bases and J lost 4; bases outside the gene matches: 11. The germline CDR1 and CDR2 sequences are SGHTA and FQGTGA. This CDR3 has 16 residues. This chain's CDR3 is CASSPRGGSTYNEQFF. Here the CDR3 DNA reads TGTGCCAGCAGCCCCCGGGGCGGGAGCACTTACAATGAGCAGTTCTTC.

This chain uses TRBV18 with TRBJ2-3; maybe TRBD2 (5 bases). The V end was cut by 0 bases, the J end by 5 bases, with 12 bases between. Germline assignment: CDR1 KGHSH and CDR2 LQKENI. The CDR3 spans 15 residues. Written as DNA, the CDR3 is TGTGCCAGCTCACCACCAGGGAGAGCCGGAGATACGCAGTATTTT. Translation: CASSPPGRAGDTQYF.

The chain uses TRBV18 and TRBJ2-7; 13 bases are a match to TRBD2. Trimming cost V 3 bases and J 3 bases; bases outside gene matches: 2. Looked up from germline, CDR1 is KGHSH and CDR2 is LQKENI. The CDR3 extends over 15 amino acids. The CDR3 DNA reads TGTGCCAGCTCACCGGGACTAGCGGGAATCTACGAGCAGTACTTC. Translating it yields CASSPGLAGIYEQYF.

The chain employs TRBV29-1 and TRBJ1-4; weak D call: TRBD1 (6 bases). The CDR3 covers 13 residues. The germline gives CDR1 SQVTM, CDR2 ANQGSEA. V was trimmed by 3 bases and J by 4 bases, leaving 9 bases between them. The CDR3 nucleotides are TGCAGCGTTGAGGACAGATATAATGAAAAACTGTTTTTT. It encodes CSVEDRYNEKLFF. Complete variable domain (other parts from reference TRBV29-1 and TRBJ1-4): SAVISQKPSRDICQRGTSLTIQCQVDSQVTMMFWYRQQPGQSLTLIATANQGSEATYESGFVIDKFPISRPNLTFSTLTVSNMSPEDSSIYLCSVEDRYNEKLFFGSGTQLSVL.

The V and J genes are TRBV5-1 and TRBJ2-1; a possible D gene is TRBD2 (6 bases). The V end lost 5 bases, the J end lost 4 bases, and 13 bases lay between the germline ends. The V gene's germline CDR1 is SGHRS and CDR2 YFSETQ. The CDR3 runs 14 residues. The CDR3 region is CASRSGTGYNEQFF. The CDR3 nucleotides are TGCGCCAGCAGATCCGGGACTGGGTACAATGAGCAGTTCTTC.

V usage is TRBV13 and J usage is TRBJ2-2; possible D gene TRBD2, 5 bases. Looked up from germline, CDR1 is PRHDT and CDR2 is FYEKMQ (reference sequence). V was pared by 5 bases and J by 4 bases, with 17 bases between. The CDR3 is 16 amino acids. The CDR3: CASSPLLVSGTGELFF. CDR3 DNA sequence: TGTGCCAGCAGCCCTCTGTTGGTCAGCGGCACCGGGGAGCTGTTTTTT.

The V and J genes are TRBV6-6 and TRBJ2-2; the match to TRBD2 covers 8 bases. The CDR3 has 14 amino acids. The trim removed 6 bases at V and 7 bases at J, leaving 7 bases unmatched. CDR1 is MNHNY and CDR2 is SVGAGI in the germline V gene (reference sequence). CDR3 residues: CASRQAGEDGELFF. CDR3 in DNA: TGTGCCAGCAGACAAGCGGGAGAGGACGGGGAGCTGTTTTTT.

For this clone: Only one base separates this from a far larger clonotype, so it likely reflects a read error. Other DNA sequences in the same sample also yield this CDR3. This chain connects TRBV7-9 to TRBJ1-5; D ambiguous. The germline V gene encodes CDR1 SEHNR and CDR2 FQNEAQ (reference sequence). This CDR3 has 12 amino acids. The CDR3 reads CASSRTDQPQHF. In DNA, the CDR3 is TGTGCCAGCAGCCGGACTGATCAGCCCCAGCACTTT. The whole variable domain, filled in from reference TRBV7-9 and TRBJ1-5, reads DTGVSQNPRHKITKRGQNVTFRCDPISEHNRLYWYRQTLGQGPEFLTYFQNEAQLEKSRLLSDRFSAERPKGSFSTLEIQRTEQGDSAMYLCASSRTDQPQHFGDGTRLSIL.